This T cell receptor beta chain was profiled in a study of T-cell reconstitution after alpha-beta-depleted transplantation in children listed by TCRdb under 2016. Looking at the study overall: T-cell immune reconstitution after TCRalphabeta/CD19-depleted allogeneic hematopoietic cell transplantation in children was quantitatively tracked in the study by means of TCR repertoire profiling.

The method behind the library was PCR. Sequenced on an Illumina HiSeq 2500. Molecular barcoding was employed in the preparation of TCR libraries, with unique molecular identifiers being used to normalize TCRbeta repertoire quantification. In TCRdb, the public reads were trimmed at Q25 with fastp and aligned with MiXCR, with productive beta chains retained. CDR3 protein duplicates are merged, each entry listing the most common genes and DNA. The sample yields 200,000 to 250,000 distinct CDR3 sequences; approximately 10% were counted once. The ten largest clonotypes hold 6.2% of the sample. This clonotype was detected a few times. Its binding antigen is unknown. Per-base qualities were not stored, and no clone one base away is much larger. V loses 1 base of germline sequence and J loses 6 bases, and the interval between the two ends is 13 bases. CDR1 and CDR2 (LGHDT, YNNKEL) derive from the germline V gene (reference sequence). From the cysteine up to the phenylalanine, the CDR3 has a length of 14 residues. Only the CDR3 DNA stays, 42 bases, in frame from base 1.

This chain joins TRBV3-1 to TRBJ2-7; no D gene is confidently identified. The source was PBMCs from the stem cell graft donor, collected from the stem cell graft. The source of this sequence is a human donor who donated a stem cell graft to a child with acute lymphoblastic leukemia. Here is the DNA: TGTGCCAGCAGCCAAGCCTTCAGTTCGAGCGAGCAGTACTTC. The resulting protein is CASSQAFSSSEQYF.